The 32 T cell receptor beta chains below all came from one sample that was sequenced in a study of cytomegalovirus exposure and HLA in healthy donors. PCR amplification relied on 60 Vbeta primers (plus 13 Jbeta primers). Sequencing used immunoSEQ multiplex PCR; TCRdb keeps in-frame clones, though not all of them. The sample holds 75,000 to 100,000 clones, around three quarters seen once. Material: PBMCs. The origin of the receptors is a man in his sixties in good health and CMV-seropositive.

The gene calls are TRBV6-1 and TRBJ2-7, with D tentatively TRBD2 (5 bases). Trimming shortened V by 2 bases and J by 6 bases, and 17 bases separated the two germline ends. Germline V lookup: CDR1 MNHNS, CDR2 SASEGT. This CDR3 has 15 residues. The CDR3 sequence is CASSELTLYGGEQYF. The CDR3 bases are TGTGCCAGCAGTGAATTGACGCTGTACGGAGGCGAGCAGTACTTC.

The gene calls are TRBV27 and TRBJ2-7, with TRBD2 as a possible D gene (6 bases). The V gene lost 10 bases and the J gene lost 1 base, with 14 bases spanning the gap. The length of the CDR3 is 13 residues. Germline V gives CDR1 MNHEY, CDR2 SMNVEV (reference sequence). This chain's CDR3 is CANQRAASYEQYF. The CDR3 DNA reads TGTGCCAACCAGCGGGCGGCGTCCTACGAGCAGTACTTC.

J is TRBJ2-2 and V is TRBV4-1; D is uncertain. Trimming shortened V by 1 base and J by 5 bases, and 8 bases separated the two germline ends. From germline, CDR1 is MGHRA and CDR2 YSYEKL. This CDR3 has 14 amino acids. This CDR3 reads CASSQGSATGELFF. The CDR3 nucleotides are TGCGCCAGCAGCCAAGGTAGTGCTACCGGGGAGCTGTTTTTT.

The chain has TRBV5-1 and TRBJ2-7; TRBD2 agrees at 11 bases. Germline V gene lookup returns CDR1 SGHRS and CDR2 YFSETQ. After removal of 0 bases from V and 9 bases from J, the junction contained 14 bases not matched to a gene. The CDR3 contains 17 residues. CDR3 sequence reads: CASSLAPTTSGTSWQYF. For the CDR3, the DNA is TGCGCCAGCAGCTTGGCGCCAACGACTAGCGGGACGTCCTGGCAGTACTTC.

As concerns this clone: The junction does not match germline at one end; this may be a read error. The sample has other DNA sequences that encode this CDR3 too. The V and J genes are TRBV19 and TRBJ1-1; a possible D gene is TRBD1 (6 bases). CDR3 size: 13 residues. The germline gives CDR1 LNHDA, CDR2 SQIVND (reference sequence). The CDR3 nucleotides read TGTGCCAGTAGTTACCAGGGGCGGACTGAGGCTTTCTTT. Translated: CASSYQGRTEAFF. Together with reference TRBV19 and TRBJ1-1, the CDR3 gives the full variable domain: DGGITQSPKYLFRKEGQNVTLSCEQNLNHDAMYWYRQDPGQGLRLIYYSQIVNDFQKGDIAEGYSVSREKKESFPLTVTSAQKNPTAFYLCASSYQGRTEAFFGQGTRLTVV.

As regards this clone: Within the sample, other DNA sequences also encode this same CDR3. This sequence joins TRBV27 and TRBJ2-7; possibly TRBD1 for D (5 bases). V shed 2 bases and J shed 1 base, with 6 bases lying between them. Germline CDR1 reads MNHEY; CDR2 reads SMNVEV (reference sequence). This CDR3 has 13 amino acids. Here the CDR3 reads CASSLTGSYEQYF. The CDR3 DNA is TGTGCCAGCAGTTTAACAGGTTCCTACGAGCAGTACTTC.

The chain is built from TRBV5-1 and TRBJ2-2; 10 positions agree with TRBD1. CDR1 and CDR2 from the germline V gene are SGHRS and YFSETQ. With 1 base clipped from V and 6 bases from J, the junction kept 3 bases outside the gene matches. This CDR3 has 15 residues. The CDR3 sequence: CASSLSGQGSGELFF. For the CDR3, the DNA is TGCGCCAGCAGCTTGTCGGGACAGGGGTCCGGGGAGCTGTTTTTT. The whole variable domain, remainder taken from reference TRBV5-1 and TRBJ2-2, is KAGVTQTPRYLIKTRGQQVTLSCSPISGHRSVSWYQQTPGQGLQFLFEYFSETQRNKGNFPGRFSGRQFSNSRSEMNVSTLELGDSALYLCASSLSGQGSGELFFGEGSRLTVL.

V and J are TRBV12-5 and TRBJ1-6; D not certain. Per the germline V gene, CDR1 is LGHNT and CDR2 is FRNRAP. V was trimmed by 1 base and J by 7 bases, leaving 17 bases between them. The CDR3 consists of 17 residues. The CDR3 region is CASGLAQRWTGNSPLHF. The CDR3 nucleotides read TGTGCTAGTGGTTTGGCCCAACGGTGGACGGGGAATTCACCCCTCCACTTT.

The J gene is TRBJ2-7, the V gene TRBV19, with 7 bases lining up with TRBD2. Germline V gene lookup returns CDR1 LNHDA and CDR2 SQIVND (reference sequence). V lost 3 bases and J lost 2; bases outside the gene matches: 7. The CDR3 extends over 15 amino acids. The DNA of the CDR3 is TGTGCCAGTAGTATGGGGCGGGGGACCACCTACGAGCAGTACTTC. Residues: CASSMGRGTTYEQYF.

V is TRBV4-3 and J is TRBJ1-5; a weak D match, TRBD1 (5 bases). V was cut by 1 base and J by 4 bases, with 8 bases left in between. The CDR3 totals 14 residues. CDR1 is LGHNA, CDR2 YSLEER, per germline. The CDR3 DNA reads as TGCGCCAGCAGCCAAGTTCCAGGGAATCAGCCCCAGCATTTT. The encoded protein is CASSQVPGNQPQHF.

This clone was recorded once. The rearrangement joins TRBV4-3 to TRBJ2-3, with 11 bases lining up with TRBD2. Germline lookup yields CDR1 LGHNA and CDR2 YSLEER. Trimming took 5 bases from V and 6 from J; bases not matched to a gene: 7. This CDR3 region has 15 residues. As DNA, the CDR3 is TGCGCCAGCAGCGCGACTAGCGGGGAGTCGGATACGCAGTATTTT. The encoded protein is CASSATSGESDTQYF.

V and J are TRBV28 and TRBJ1-6, with D maybe TRBD1 (5 bases). Per germline, CDR1 MDHEN and CDR2 SYDVKM. Between the trimmed V and J ends, which lost 3 bases and 9 bases, there was a span of 12 bases. The CDR3 covers 14 residues. The CDR3 here is CASSLRGSGSPLHF. The CDR3 DNA reads as TGTGCCAGCAGTTTGCGGGGCTCGGGTTCACCCCTCCACTTT.

This clone was counted a few times. This chain joins TRBV2 and TRBJ1-1; D is ambiguous. The CDR3 length is 11 residues. Looked up from germline, CDR1 is SNHLY and CDR2 is FYNNEI. V lost 7 bases to trimming and J lost 10 bases, with 13 bases between them. The CDR3 region is CASIAPFVAFF. The CDR3 DNA is TGTGCCAGCATAGCCCCCTTTGTAGCTTTCTTT. Combining the CDR3 with reference TRBV2 and TRBJ1-1 gives the whole variable domain EPEVTQTPSHQVTQMGQEVILRCVPISNHLYFYWYRQILGQKVEFLVSFYNNEISEKSEIFDDQFSVERPDGSNFTLKIRSTKLEDSAMYFCASIAPFVAFFGQGTRLTVV.

The chain couples TRBV5-6 to TRBJ2-1, with 8 bases aligning to TRBD1. The CDR3 is 14 amino acids. With 2 bases clipped from V and 5 bases from J, the junction kept 3 bases outside the gene matches. CDR1 SGHDT and CDR2 YYEEEE come from the germline V gene. CDR3 region: CASSFRRGHNEQFF. CDR3 DNA: TGTGCCAGCAGCTTCCGCAGGGGGCACAATGAGCAGTTCTTC.

J is TRBJ2-1 and V is TRBV19, with TRBD1 matching over 11 bases. V was pared by 6 bases and J by 4 bases, with 8 bases of the junction left unmatched. Germline V gives CDR1 LNHDA, CDR2 SQIVND (reference sequence). The CDR3 is 16 amino acids. CDR3 loop: CASSGGDRGWYNEQFF. DNA for the CDR3: TGTGCCAGTAGCGGAGGGGACAGGGGGTGGTACAATGAGCAGTTCTTC.

In its sample, this clone was seen once. This CDR3 is also generated by other DNA sequences in the sample. The V and J genes are TRBV7-9 and TRBJ1-1; 8 bases fit TRBD1. The V segment lost 4 bases and the J segment 0 bases; nucleotides outside the gene matches: 4. Germline-derived CDR1 and CDR2 are SEHNR and FQNEAQ (reference sequence). The CDR3 totals 15 residues. The CDR3 DNA sequence: TGTGCCAGCAGCTCGCGGACAGGGATGAACACTGAAGCTTTCTTT. Amino acid sequence: CASSSRTGMNTEAFF.

The chain's CDR3 is CASSFSGPTDTQYF. The CDR3 DNA reads as TGTGCCAGCAGCTTCTCAGGGCCCACAGATACGCAGTATTTT. The J gene is TRBJ2-3, the V gene TRBV7-3; tentatively, D is TRBD1 (5 bases). The V end was cut by 3 bases, the J end by 2 bases, with 9 bases between. Germline values: CDR1 SGHTA, CDR2 FQGTGA. The CDR3 is made up of 14 amino acids.

V gene TRBV16 combines with J gene TRBJ2-7; 7 bases are shared with TRBD1. The CDR3 is made up of 14 amino acids. V lost 3 bases and J lost 3; bases outside the gene matches: 5. Germline loops: CDR1 KGHSY, CDR2 FQNENV. CDR3 sequence (DNA): TGTGCCAGCAGCCAGGGGACAGCTCTCTACGAGCAGTACTTC. Protein product: CASSQGTALYEQYF.

CDR3 DNA: TGTGCCACCGAGGACCGGGGGGATGAGCAGTTCTTC. Protein: CATEDRGDEQFF. The V and J genes are TRBV7-9 and TRBJ2-1; 7 bases match TRBD2. There are 12 residues in the CDR3. V was pared by 10 bases and J by 8 bases, with 8 bases of the junction left unmatched. Germline V gene lookup returns CDR1 SEHNR and CDR2 FQNEAQ (reference sequence).

This clone was counted a few times. The gene calls are TRBV5-6 and TRBJ1-4; D is undetermined. Germline lookup yields CDR1 SGHDT and CDR2 YYEEEE. Trimming took off 0 bases at V and 8 bases at J, with 8 bases between the two ends. The CDR3 consists of 13 residues. The CDR3 DNA reads as TGTGCCAGCAGCTTGGGGAGCCGGGAAAAACTGTTTTTT. It specifies CASSLGSREKLFF.

CDR3 DNA: TGTGCCAGCAGTTACTCGGCCAACGCCCTGGATGAAAAACTGTTTTTT. Translated: CASSYSANALDEKLFF. V and J are TRBV6-6 and TRBJ1-4; no clear D gene. The V and J ends lost 0 bases and 6 bases respectively, with 14 bases between them. Per the germline V gene, CDR1 is MNHNY and CDR2 is SVGAGI (reference sequence). CDR3 length equals 16 residues.

The chain recombines TRBV5-4 with TRBJ1-4, with D possibly TRBD1 on 6 matching bases. The germline V gene has CDR1 SGHNT and CDR2 YYREEE (reference sequence). The CDR3 is made up of 14 amino acids. The V and J ends lost 3 bases and 3 bases respectively, with 9 bases between them. As DNA, the CDR3 is TGTGCCAGCAGCTCAGGGGTGCCTAATGAAAAACTGTTTTTT. Its protein is CASSSGVPNEKLFF.

This chain joins TRBV7-6 and TRBJ2-1; tentatively, D is TRBD2 (6 bases). The germline V and J ends were trimmed by 1 base and 7 bases, with 8 bases remaining between them. The CDR3 consists of 13 residues. The germline V gene encodes CDR1 SGHVS and CDR2 FNYEAQ. In DNA form, the CDR3 reads TGTGCCAGCAGCTTAGGGCTAGCGAATGAGCAGTTCTTC. It is translated as CASSLGLANEQFF.

V usage is TRBV5-1 and J usage is TRBJ2-5; TRBD1 might be the D (5 bases). Germline values: CDR1 SGHRS, CDR2 YFSETQ. Between the trimmed V and J ends, which lost 3 bases and 1 base, there was a span of 16 bases. The CDR3 sequence is 16 residues long. For the CDR3, the DNA is TGCGCCAGCAGCTCCGCTGGCCAGGGCCCCCAAGAGACCCAGTACTTC. Residues: CASSSAGQGPQETQYF.

The rearrangement uses TRBV7-8 and TRBJ1-6; 8 bases fit TRBD1. This CDR3 spans 18 amino acids. The V segment lost 4 bases and the J segment 0 bases; nucleotides outside the gene matches: 8. Germline lookup yields CDR1 SGHVS and CDR2 FQNEAQ. Here the CDR3 DNA reads TGTGCCAGCAGCTCGACTCATACAGGGGGCTCCTATAATTCACCCCTCCACTTT. Its protein product is CASSSTHTGGSYNSPLHF.

The rearrangement uses TRBV9 and TRBJ2-1; possible D gene TRBD2, 6 bases. The germline V gene has CDR1 SGDLS and CDR2 YYNGEE. CDR3 length: 17 residues. V was pared by 0 bases and J by 1 base, with 14 bases between. The CDR3 protein is CASSVAKAGRSYNEQFF. The CDR3 DNA reads as TGTGCCAGCAGCGTAGCAAAGGCGGGGCGGTCCTACAATGAGCAGTTCTTC.

This clone came up a few times. The chain is built from TRBV6-6 and TRBJ2-1, with TRBD2 matching over 8 bases. Trimming cost V 6 bases and J 7 bases; bases outside gene matches: 11. The CDR3 length is 15 residues. Germline V CDR1 and CDR2: MNHNY, SVGAGI (reference sequence). The CDR3 sequence is CASSPPGLGSNEQFF. The CDR3, as DNA: TGTGCCAGCAGCCCCCCGGGACTAGGATCGAATGAGCAGTTCTTC.

This chain uses TRBV7-9 with TRBJ1-6; D uncertain. V shed 7 bases and J shed 3 bases, with 10 bases lying between them. The CDR3 has 14 residues. Germline CDR1 reads SEHNR; CDR2 reads FQNEAQ (reference sequence). The chain's CDR3 is CASTLQNYNSPLHF. The CDR3 coding sequence is TGTGCCAGCACCCTACAGAACTATAATTCACCCCTCCACTTT.

This sequence joins TRBV7-8 and TRBJ2-7; possibly TRBD1 for D (6 bases). This CDR3 spans 14 amino acids. The V end was cut by 4 bases, the J end by 7 bases, with 17 bases between. The V gene's germline CDR1 is SGHVS and CDR2 FQNEAQ. CDR3 coding DNA: TGTGCCAGCAGCTGGACCGGGACACCTGGGGAGCAGTACTTC. This translates into CASSWTGTPGEQYF.

J is TRBJ1-1 and V is TRBV7-3, with D uncertain. The V gene lost 7 bases and the J gene lost 5 bases, with 20 bases spanning the gap. CDR3 length: 15 amino acids. From germline, CDR1 is SGHTA and CDR2 FQGTGA. The CDR3 loop is CASKISGDEGTEAFF. The CDR3 DNA sequence: TGTGCCAGCAAAATAAGCGGGGATGAAGGTACTGAAGCTTTCTTT. Complete variable domain (other parts from reference TRBV7-3 and TRBJ1-1): GAGVSQTPSNKVTEKGKYVELRCDPISGHTALYWYRQSLGQGPEFLIYFQGTGAADDSGLPNDRFFAVRPEGSVSTLKIQRTERGDSAVYLCASKISGDEGTEAFFGQGTRLTVV.

The chain couples TRBV9 to TRBJ2-5; TRBD1 is a possible D gene (5 bases). The CDR3 extends over 13 amino acids. Trimming removed 4 bases at V and 9 bases at J, with 16 bases between. Germline assignment: CDR1 SGDLS and CDR2 YYNGEE. CDR3 sequence reads: CASSLRWGEAQYF. The CDR3, as DNA: TGTGCCAGCAGCCTACGGTGGGGCGAAGCCCAGTACTTC.

The chain links TRBV7-3 to TRBJ2-7; 8 positions agree with TRBD2. The CDR3 consists of 13 residues. The V gene's germline CDR1 is SGHTA and CDR2 FQGTGA. J lost 7 bases, V lost 9 bases, and 11 bases had no gene match. CDR3 coding DNA: TGTGCCAGGATTAGCGGGGTAACGGGGGAGCAGTACTTC. It specifies CARISGVTGEQYF.